This T cell receptor beta chain comes out of a study of OX40 agonist ivuxolimab in advanced cancers. Study information: A mean age of roughly 60 years, range roughly 23 to 85, was recorded, and approximately 85% were male. One patient with hepatocellular carcinoma and two with cutaneous melanoma, three in all, had partial responses. Broader study findings: Average numbers of expanded clones were greater in CD8+ T cells than in CD4+. The authors did not determine the antigen specificity of the expanded peripheral T cells.

As to this clone: Its cognate antigen is unknown.

Generated by immunoSEQ multiplex PCR, the TCRdb table keeps only in-frame clones and is missing some. Here the sample spans over 55,000 clones, approximately 93% being singletons. CDR1 and CDR2 from the germline V gene are MNHEY and SVGAGI. The germline V and J ends were trimmed by 4 bases and 8 bases, with 17 bases remaining between them. The CDR3 length is 14 residues. The receptor was derived from an adult with an advanced solid tumor such as melanoma, head and neck, liver or kidney cancer. The chain has TRBV6-5 and TRBJ1-2; D is ambiguous. The sequencing used CD4+ or CD8+ T cells sorted from blood, collected in a trial of the OX40 agonist ivuxolimab. CDR3 DNA sequence: TGTGCCAGCAGTTCCCCAACCTCCAGCCCCGGCTACACCTTC. Protein product: CASSSPTSSPGYTF.